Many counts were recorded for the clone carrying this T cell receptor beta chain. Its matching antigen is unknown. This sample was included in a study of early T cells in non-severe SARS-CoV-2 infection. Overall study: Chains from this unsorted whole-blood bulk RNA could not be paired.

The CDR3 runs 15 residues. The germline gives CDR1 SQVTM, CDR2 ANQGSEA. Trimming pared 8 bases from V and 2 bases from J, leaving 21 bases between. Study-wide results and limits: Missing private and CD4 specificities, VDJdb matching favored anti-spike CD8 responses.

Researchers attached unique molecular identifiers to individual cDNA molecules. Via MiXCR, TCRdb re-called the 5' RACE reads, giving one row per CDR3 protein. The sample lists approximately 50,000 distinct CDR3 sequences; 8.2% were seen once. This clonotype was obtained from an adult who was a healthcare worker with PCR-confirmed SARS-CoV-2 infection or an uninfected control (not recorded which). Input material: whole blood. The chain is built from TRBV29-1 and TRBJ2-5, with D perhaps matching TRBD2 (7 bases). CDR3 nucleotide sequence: TGCAGCTTCTTCAGGGGAGGGACACAGCAAGAGACCCAGTACTTC. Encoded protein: CSFFRGGTQQETQYF.